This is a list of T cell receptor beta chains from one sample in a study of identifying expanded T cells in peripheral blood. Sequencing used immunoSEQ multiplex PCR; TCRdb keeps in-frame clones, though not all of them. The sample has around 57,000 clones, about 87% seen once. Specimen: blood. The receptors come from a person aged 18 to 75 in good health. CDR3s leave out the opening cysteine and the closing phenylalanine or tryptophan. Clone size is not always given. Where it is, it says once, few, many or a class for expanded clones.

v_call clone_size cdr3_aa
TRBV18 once ASSPPVKDEQY
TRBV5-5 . ASSRRVNPSYEQY
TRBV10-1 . ASSPRRGQGDTQY
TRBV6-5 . ASAVEGTQNEQF
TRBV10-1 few ASRHAGEAQPQH
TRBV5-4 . ASSGVGSAGAREQY
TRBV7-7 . ASTPVGGEIGETQY
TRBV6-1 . ASSERANYGYT
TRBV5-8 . ASSEGQFTGELF
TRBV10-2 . ASRGQGDTGELF
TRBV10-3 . ATGLADLYEQY
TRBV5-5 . ACVTTTGELF
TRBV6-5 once AICRDRDLGELF
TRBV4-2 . ASSHLQGSDTEAF
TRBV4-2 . ASSQVGGDREKLF
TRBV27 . ASSTHRVPYGYT
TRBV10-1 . ASSDPRGGKDEQF